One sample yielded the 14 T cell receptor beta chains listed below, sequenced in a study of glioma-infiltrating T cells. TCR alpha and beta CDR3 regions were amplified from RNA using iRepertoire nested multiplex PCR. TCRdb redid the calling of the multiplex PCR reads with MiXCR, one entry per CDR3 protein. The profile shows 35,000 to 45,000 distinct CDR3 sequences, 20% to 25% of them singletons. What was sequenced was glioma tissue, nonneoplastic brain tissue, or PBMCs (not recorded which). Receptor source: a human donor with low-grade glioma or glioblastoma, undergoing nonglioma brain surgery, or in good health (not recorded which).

The CDR3 protein is CASPQTSGGADTQYF. For the CDR3, the DNA is TGTGCCAGCCCCCAAACTAGCGGGGGGGCAGATACGCAGTATTTT. The V gene is TRBV2, the J gene TRBJ2-3, with TRBD2 matching over 13 bases. Germline-derived CDR1 and CDR2 are SNHLY and FYNNEI. V was pared by 8 bases and J by 4 bases, with 6 bases of the junction left unmatched. This CDR3 region has 15 residues. The whole variable domain, filled in from reference TRBV2 and TRBJ2-3, reads EPEVTQTPSHQVTQMGQEVILRCVPISNHLYFYWYRQILGQKVEFLVSFYNNEISEKSEIFDDQFSVERPDGSNFTLKIRSTKLEDSAMYFCASPQTSGGADTQYFGPGTRLTVL.

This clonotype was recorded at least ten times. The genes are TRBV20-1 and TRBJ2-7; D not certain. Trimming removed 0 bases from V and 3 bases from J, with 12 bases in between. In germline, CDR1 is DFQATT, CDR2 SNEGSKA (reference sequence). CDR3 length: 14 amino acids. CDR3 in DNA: TGCAGTGCTAGAGATAAGGCACACCGCTACGAGCAGTACTTC. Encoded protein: CSARDKAHRYEQYF.

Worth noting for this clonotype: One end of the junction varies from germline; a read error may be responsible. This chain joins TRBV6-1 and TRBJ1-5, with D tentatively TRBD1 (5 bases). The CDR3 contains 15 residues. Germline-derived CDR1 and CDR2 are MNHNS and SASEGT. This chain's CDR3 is CASSEQGIGNQPQHF. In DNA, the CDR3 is TGTGCCAGCAGTGAACAGGGAATCGGCAATCAGCCACAGCATTTT.

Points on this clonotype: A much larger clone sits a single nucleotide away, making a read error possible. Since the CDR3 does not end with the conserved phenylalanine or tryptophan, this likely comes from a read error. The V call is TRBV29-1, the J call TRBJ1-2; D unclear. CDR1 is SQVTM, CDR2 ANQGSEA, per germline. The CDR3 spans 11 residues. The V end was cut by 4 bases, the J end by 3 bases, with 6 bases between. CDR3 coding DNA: TGCAGCGTTGTGATTGACTATGGCTACACCTCC. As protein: CSVVIDYGYTS.

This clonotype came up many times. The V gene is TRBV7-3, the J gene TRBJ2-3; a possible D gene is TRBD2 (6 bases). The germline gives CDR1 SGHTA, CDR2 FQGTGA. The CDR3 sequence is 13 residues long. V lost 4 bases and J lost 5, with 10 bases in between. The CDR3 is CASSSTSEDTQYF. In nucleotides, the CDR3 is TGTGCCAGCAGCTCGACTAGTGAAGATACGCAGTATTTT.

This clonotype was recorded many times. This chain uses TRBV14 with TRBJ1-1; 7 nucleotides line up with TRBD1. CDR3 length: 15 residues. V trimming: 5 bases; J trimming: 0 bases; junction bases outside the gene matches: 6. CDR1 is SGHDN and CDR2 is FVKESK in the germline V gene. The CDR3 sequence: CASSFNTGVNTEAFF. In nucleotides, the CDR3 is TGTGCCAGCAGCTTCAATACAGGGGTGAACACTGAAGCTTTCTTT.

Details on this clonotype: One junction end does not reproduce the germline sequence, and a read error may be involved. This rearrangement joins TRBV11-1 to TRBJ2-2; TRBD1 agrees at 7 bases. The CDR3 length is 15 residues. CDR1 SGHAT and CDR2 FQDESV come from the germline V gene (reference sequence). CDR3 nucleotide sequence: TGTGCCAGCAGCTTAAAGAGGACAGGAACCGGGGAGCTGCTTTTT. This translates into CASSLKRTGTGELLF.

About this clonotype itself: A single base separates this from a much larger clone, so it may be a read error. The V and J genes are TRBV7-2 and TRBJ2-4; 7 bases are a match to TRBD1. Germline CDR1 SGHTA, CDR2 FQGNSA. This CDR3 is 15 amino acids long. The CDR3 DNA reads TGTGCCAGCAGCTTAGGAGGGACAGAAAAAAACATTCGGTACTTC. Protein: CASSLGGTEKNIRYF.

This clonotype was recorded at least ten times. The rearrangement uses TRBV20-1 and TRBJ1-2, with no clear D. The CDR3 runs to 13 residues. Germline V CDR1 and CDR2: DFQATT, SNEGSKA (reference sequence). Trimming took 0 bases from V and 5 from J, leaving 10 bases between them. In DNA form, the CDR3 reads TGCAGTGCTAGAGATGGCAGGTCATATGGCTACACCTTC. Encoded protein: CSARDGRSYGYTF.

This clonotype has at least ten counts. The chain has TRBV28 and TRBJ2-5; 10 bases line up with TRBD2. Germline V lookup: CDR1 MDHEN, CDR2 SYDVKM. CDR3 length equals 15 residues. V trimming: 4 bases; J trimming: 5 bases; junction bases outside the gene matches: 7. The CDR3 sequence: CASSSLAGGRETQYF. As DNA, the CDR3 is TGTGCCAGCAGTTCCTTAGCGGGGGGCAGGGAGACCCAGTACTTC.

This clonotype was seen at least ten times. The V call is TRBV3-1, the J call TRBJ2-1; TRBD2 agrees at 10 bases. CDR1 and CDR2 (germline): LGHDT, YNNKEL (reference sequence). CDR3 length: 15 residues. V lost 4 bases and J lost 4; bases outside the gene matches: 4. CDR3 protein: CASSPSGGLYNEQFF. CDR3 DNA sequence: TGTGCCAGCAGCCCTAGCGGGGGTTTGTACAATGAGCAGTTCTTC.

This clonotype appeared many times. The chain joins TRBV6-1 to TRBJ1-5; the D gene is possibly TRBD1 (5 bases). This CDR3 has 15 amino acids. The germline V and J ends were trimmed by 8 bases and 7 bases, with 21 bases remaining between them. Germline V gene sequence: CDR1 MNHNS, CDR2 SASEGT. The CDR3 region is CASGASSGREQPQHF. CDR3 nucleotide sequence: TGTGCCAGCGGGGCCTCTAGCGGTCGGGAACAGCCCCAGCATTTT.

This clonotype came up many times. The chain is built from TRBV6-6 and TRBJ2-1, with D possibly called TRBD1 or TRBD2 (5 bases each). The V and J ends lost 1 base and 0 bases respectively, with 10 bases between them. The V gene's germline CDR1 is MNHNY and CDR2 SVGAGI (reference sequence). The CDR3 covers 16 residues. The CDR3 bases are TGTGCCAGCAGTTACTACGGGACCCTCTCCTACAATGAGCAGTTCTTC. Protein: CASSYYGTLSYNEQFF.

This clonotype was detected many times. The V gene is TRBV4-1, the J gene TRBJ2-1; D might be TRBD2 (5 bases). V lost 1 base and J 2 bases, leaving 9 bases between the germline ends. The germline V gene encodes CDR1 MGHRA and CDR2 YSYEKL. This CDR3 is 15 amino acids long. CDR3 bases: TGCGCCAGCAGCCAAGGGGGAGCCCCCTACAATGAGCAGTTCTTC. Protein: CASSQGGAPYNEQFF.